This TCR beta chain was sequenced during a study of CD8 T cells in ankylosing spondylitis (TCRdb year 2017). Turning to the overall study: T cell receptor beta repertoires were profiled in healthy donors and ankylosing spondylitis patients so that disease-linked TCR variants could be found. Samples of peripheral blood were taken, and for ankylosing spondylitis patients, synovial fluid was collected as well. The whole study cohort included about a hundred healthy donors and 25 ankylosing spondylitis patients.

General conclusions and limits of the study: The disease-linked clones had a CD8+ phenotype and were found at relatively low frequencies in peripheral blood. Blood from ankylosing spondylitis patients appeared to be characterized by a TCR beta motif composed of eight highly homologous amino acid variants. Some motif variants were previously reported in synovial fluid and blood of reactive arthritis patients, suggesting common disease-initiation mechanisms. The disease-linked clones were reported to be significantly enriched in matched synovial fluid samples from ankylosing spondylitis patients.

Sequencing was performed on an Illumina HiSeq 2500. Quantitative 5'-RACE with molecular barcodes was the method used to prepare the TCR beta libraries. Concerning the study's data processing: A new computational method based on a probabilistic model of VDJ rearrangement was used to identify disease-linked TCR variants. TCRdb reworked the public reads: Q25 trimming with fastp, MiXCR clone assembly, productive beta chains retained. Each record represents a unique CDR3 protein, reported with the most common genes and DNA among its rows. None of the V and J calls come from the authors' own analysis; TCRdb made them. Present in this sample are about 160,000 distinct CDR3 sequences, 15% to 20% of which were seen just once. The ten largest clones add up to about 8% of the sample. Of note for this clonotype: Its antigen has not been determined. There are no base qualities to consult, and no much larger clone falls within one base.

There are 19 amino acids in the CDR3, from cysteine to phenylalanine inclusive. Here the CDR3 DNA is all that survives: 57 bases in frame from base 1. Per the germline V gene, KGHSH is the CDR1 and LQKENI is the CDR2. V loses 8 bases at its end and J loses 3 bases; junction bases beyond the gene matches: 18. Material: blood, either unsorted or a sorted T cell fraction (not recorded which). The chain is assembled from TRBV18 and TRBJ2-1, with 11 central nucleotides matching TRBD2. This TCR derives from a male donor with ankylosing spondylitis or in good health (not recorded which). The CDR3: CASIHRPGLAETVYNEQFF. In nucleotide form, the sequence is TGTGCCAGCATCCACCGTCCGGGACTAGCGGAGACAGTCTACAATGAGCAGTTCTTC.